Listed below are T cell receptor beta chains from one sample, sequenced in a study of cytomegalovirus exposure and HLA in healthy donors. The data were produced by immunoSEQ multiplex PCR, yet TCRdb's version contains in-frame clones alone and is incomplete. The sample has tens of thousands of clones, 82% seen once; the top ten hold 3% to 4%. The specimen sequenced was PBMCs. The origin of the receptors is a man aged 45-65 years in good health and CMV-seronegative. The CDR3 runs from the conserved cysteine through the conserved F or W. Each record gives: V gene, D gene, J gene, clone size, CDR3 protein, CDR3 DNA. The D gene is left open where the match is weak. For some rows the clone size is stated as once, few or many, or as a class when expanded; others skip it.

TRBV4-1	TRBD2	TRBJ2-1	.	CASTPTSGRANEQFF	TGCGCCAGCACCCCGACTAGCGGGAGGGCCAATGAGCAGTTCTTC
TRBV5-1	.	TRBJ2-1	.	CASSLTVLNEQFF	TGCGCCAGCAGCTTGACAGTTCTCAATGAGCAGTTCTTC
TRBV5-5	.	TRBJ1-5	.	CASSLQQVHRGNQPQHF	TGTGCCAGCAGCTTACAACAGGTCCATAGGGGCAATCAGCCCCAGCATTTT
TRBV7-9	TRBD1	TRBJ1-1	few	CASSRTPTGETEAFF	TGTGCCAGCAGCCGGACGCCGACAGGGGAGACTGAAGCTTTCTTT
TRBV2	.	TRBJ1-1	.	CASSFSLNTEAFF	TGTGCCAGCAGTTTCTCCCTGAACACTGAAGCTTTCTTT
TRBV7-6	TRBD2	TRBJ2-2	once	CASSTGTSGRLGTGELFF	TGTGCCAGCAGCACTGGGACTAGCGGGAGACTTGGCACCGGGGAGCTGTTTTTT
TRBV5-1	TRBD2	TRBJ2-2	.	CASSYGLAGNGEELFF	TGCGCCAGCAGCTACGGACTAGCGGGAAATGGGGAGGAGCTGTTTTTT
TRBV6-1	TRBD1	TRBJ1-6	.	CASSEPRDRANSPLHF	TGTGCCAGCAGTGAGCCCCGGGACAGGGCTAATTCACCCCTCCACTTT
TRBV7-3	TRBD1	TRBJ2-5	.	CASSFDREETQYF	TGTGCCAGCAGCTTCGACAGGGAAGAGACCCAGTACTTC
TRBV28	TRBD2	TRBJ2-3	.	CASSPSSGRGNTDTQYF	TGTGCCAGCAGTCCGTCCAGCGGGAGGGGAAACACAGATACGCAGTATTTT
TRBV28	.	TRBJ1-1	few	CASSLRYNTEAFF	TGTGCCAGCAGCTTGAGATATAACACTGAAGCTTTCTTT
TRBV6-5	.	TRBJ2-1	.	CASSYSSGLYNEQFF	TGTGCCAGCAGTTACTCTAGCGGACTCTACAATGAGCAGTTCTTC
TRBV28	TRBD1	TRBJ2-7	.	CASSSQGLRYEQYF	TGTGCCAGCAGTTCACAGGGGCTCAGATACGAGCAGTACTTC
TRBV6-5	.	TRBJ1-1	few	CASSVEPNTEAFF	TGTGCCAGCAGTGTAGAACCGAACACTGAAGCTTTCTTT
TRBV13	TRBD2	TRBJ2-2	.	CASRRELETGELFF	TGTGCCAGCAGGCGGGAGCTCGAAACCGGGGAGCTGTTTTTT
TRBV4-3	TRBD2	TRBJ2-3	.	CASSQESGRIDTQYF	TGCGCCAGCAGCCAAGAGAGCGGGAGAATAGATACGCAGTATTTT
TRBV29-1	.	TRBJ2-3	.	CSVDRGGPDTQYF	TGCAGCGTTGATAGGGGGGGCCCAGATACGCAGTATTTT
TRBV19	.	TRBJ1-2	.	CASSIVQGIDGYTF	TGTGCCAGTAGTATCGTTCAGGGGATCGATGGCTACACCTTC
TRBV28	.	TRBJ1-1	.	CASSYGGLNTEAFF	TGTGCCAGCAGTTACGGGGGGCTGAACACTGAAGCTTTCTTT
TRBV9	TRBD2	TRBJ2-7	.	CASSLAGDSYEQYF	TGTGCCAGCAGCTTAGCGGGGGACTCCTACGAGCAGTACTTC
TRBV27	.	TRBJ1-5	.	CASSPGTLGGDQPQHF	TGTGCCAGCAGCCCGGGGACCTTGGGGGGGGATCAGCCCCAGCATTTT
TRBV30	.	TRBJ2-7	.	CAWSVQGGEQYF	TGTGCCTGGAGTGTTCAGGGCGGCGAGCAGTACTTC
TRBV27	.	TRBJ2-7	.	CASSPTPGFSYEQYF	TGTGCCAGCAGTCCGACTCCGGGTTTCTCCTACGAGCAGTACTTC
TRBV13	.	TRBJ2-5	.	CASSPLTEETQYF	TGTGCCAGCAGCCCCTTAACGGAAGAGACCCAGTACTTC
TRBV18	TRBD1	TRBJ2-3	.	CASSLSDRVSTDTQYF	TGTGCCAGCTCCCTTTCGGACAGGGTTAGCACAGATACGCAGTATTTT
TRBV28	.	TRBJ2-5	once	CASSAGQEQETQYF	TGTGCCAGCAGTGCCGGACAAGAACAAGAGACCCAGTACTTC
TRBV4-3	.	TRBJ2-7	.	CASSQATLEGYEQYF	TGCGCCAGCAGCCAAGCGACCCTAGAGGGCTACGAGCAGTACTTC
TRBV4-1	TRBD1	TRBJ2-2	.	CASSQQAGTGGLSGELFF	TGCGCCAGCAGCCAGCAGGCCGGGACAGGGGGCTTAAGCGGGGAGCTGTTTTTT
TRBV6-5	TRBD2	TRBJ2-5	.	CASSSLAGGKGETQYF	TGTGCCAGCAGTTCTTTAGCGGGAGGGAAGGGAGAGACCCAGTACTTC
TRBV18	TRBD1	TRBJ2-2	.	CASLDRVNTGELFF	TGTGCCAGCTTGGACAGGGTGAACACCGGGGAGCTGTTTTTT
TRBV9	TRBD2	TRBJ2-2	once	CASSDGLAGGPETGELFF	TGTGCCAGCAGCGACGGACTAGCGGGAGGGCCCGAAACCGGGGAGCTGTTTTTT
TRBV5-6	.	TRBJ1-4	.	CASSSFGANEKLFF	TGTGCCAGCAGCTCGTTTGGAGCTAATGAAAAACTGTTTTTT
TRBV18	.	TRBJ1-5	.	CASSPGGNQPQHF	TGTGCCAGCTCACCGGGGGGGAATCAGCCCCAGCATTTT
TRBV5-1	.	TRBJ2-2	.	CASTQSGTTNTGELFF	TGCGCCAGCACCCAATCCGGGACAACGAACACCGGGGAGCTGTTTTTT
TRBV2	.	TRBJ2-7	.	CASSERGGEQYF	TGTGCCAGCAGTGAAAGGGGGGGCGAGCAGTACTTC
TRBV11-1	TRBD1	TRBJ2-7	once	CASSPAAGGPYEQYF	TGTGCCAGCAGCCCAGCAGCAGGGGGTCCCTACGAGCAGTACTTC
TRBV2	TRBD1	TRBJ2-2	.	CASSYTQGAGELFF	TGTGCCAGCAGTTACACACAGGGGGCCGGGGAGCTGTTTTTT
TRBV5-1	.	TRBJ2-1	.	CASSSDSYNEQFF	TGCGCCAGCAGCTCTGACTCTTACAATGAGCAGTTCTTC
TRBV7-9	TRBD1	TRBJ2-2	.	CASSRGTGGNTGELFF	TGTGCCAGCAGCCGAGGGACAGGGGGCAACACCGGGGAGCTGTTTTTT
TRBV7-2	.	TRBJ2-1	.	CASSQLAHSYNEQFF	TGTGCCAGCAGCCAACTAGCCCACTCCTACAATGAGCAGTTCTTC
TRBV9	TRBD1	TRBJ2-5	.	CASSVQGARETQYF	TGTGCCAGCAGCGTTCAGGGGGCGCGGGAGACCCAGTACTTC
TRBV28	.	TRBJ1-1	.	CASSFSGGLVDTEAFF	TGTGCCAGCAGTTTCTCGGGCGGACTTGTGGACACTGAAGCTTTCTTT
TRBV27	TRBD2	TRBJ2-7	.	CASRPGVAGSYEQYF	TGTGCCAGCAGACCAGGGGTAGCGGGATCCTACGAGCAGTACTTC
TRBV2	.	TRBJ2-3	.	CASMDRSITDTQYF	TGTGCCAGCATGGACAGATCCATCACAGATACGCAGTATTTT
TRBV28	.	TRBJ2-2	.	CASSKTDTGELFF	TGTGCCAGCAGTAAAACAGATACCGGGGAGCTGTTTTTT
TRBV2	TRBD2	TRBJ2-1	.	CASSTGTSGRLGNEQFF	TGTGCCAGCAGCACCGGGACTAGCGGGAGGCTGGGCAATGAGCAGTTCTTC
TRBV7-8	.	TRBJ1-3	.	CASSLSRGPSSGNTIYF	TGTGCCAGCAGCTTATCGAGAGGCCCATCCTCTGGAAACACCATATATTTT
TRBV7-3	.	TRBJ2-3	once	CASRRRAPPDTQYF	TGTGCCAGCAGACGGAGGGCCCCTCCAGATACGCAGTATTTT
TRBV9	.	TRBJ1-3	.	CASSVAANRDSGNTIYF	TGTGCCAGCAGCGTAGCCGCGAACAGGGACTCTGGAAACACCATATATTTT
TRBV9	TRBD2	TRBJ2-1	once	CASSAPSGRGNEQFF	TGTGCCAGCAGCGCCCCTAGCGGGAGGGGGAATGAGCAGTTCTTC
TRBV5-1	TRBD2	TRBJ2-1	.	CASNPSGAYNEQFF	TGCGCCAGCAACCCTAGCGGGGCCTACAATGAGCAGTTCTTC
TRBV27	TRBD2	TRBJ2-7	.	CASSSRGRSGYEQYF	TGTGCCAGCAGTTCTCGCGGGAGGTCGGGATACGAGCAGTACTTC
TRBV11-3	TRBD1	TRBJ2-5	.	CASSVFRGGEETQYF	TGTGCCAGCAGCGTATTCCGAGGGGGCGAGGAGACCCAGTACTTC
TRBV6-5	TRBD2	TRBJ2-5	.	CASSYSGLAETQYF	TGTGCCAGCAGTTACTCCGGACTAGCGGAGACCCAGTACTTC
TRBV27	.	TRBJ2-3	.	CASSFWGVHNTDTQYF	TGTGCCAGCAGTTTTTGGGGGGTACACAACACAGATACGCAGTATTTT
TRBV6-1	.	TRBJ1-2	.	CASSEVGGKGAGGYTF	TGTGCCAGCAGTGAAGTTGGCGGCAAGGGAGCTGGGGGCTACACCTTC